The T cell receptor beta chain under discussion was sequenced for a study of shared clonotypes between healthy human individuals. For the study at large: In total, the donors were two women and a few men aged 18 to 49.

This clone was counted once. Original data processing: Filtering differed since immunoSEQ provided only junctions, with no quality scores. Profiling relied on immunoSEQ multiplex PCR, and the TCRdb table lists in-frame clones only, not all of them. The V and J calls and clone size come from that table; D and trimming were worked out from the DNA. The repertoire holds approximately 2,200,000 clones, with 85% to 95% as singletons. CD45RO-negative, CCR7-positively selected cells formed the naive CD8 fraction, excluding terminally differentiated effector memory CD45RA+ cells. Sequences were obtained from naive CD8+ T cells from PBMCs. This sequence originates from a man younger than 35 in good health. Some clones in this sample may be carry-over from other donors' samples.

The CDR3 region is CARSGEKSGTARHMNTEAFF. The CDR3 DNA reads as TGTGCCAGAAGCGGGGAGAAGAGTGGGACCGCCAGACACATGAACACTGAAGCTTTCTTT. The chain employs TRBV5-3 and TRBJ1-1; a weak D match, TRBD1 (5 bases). TRBV5-3 is treated as an ORF (open reading frame) with a function not yet certain. V lost 4 bases, J lost 0 bases, and 28 bases lay in between. The CDR3 runs to 20 residues.